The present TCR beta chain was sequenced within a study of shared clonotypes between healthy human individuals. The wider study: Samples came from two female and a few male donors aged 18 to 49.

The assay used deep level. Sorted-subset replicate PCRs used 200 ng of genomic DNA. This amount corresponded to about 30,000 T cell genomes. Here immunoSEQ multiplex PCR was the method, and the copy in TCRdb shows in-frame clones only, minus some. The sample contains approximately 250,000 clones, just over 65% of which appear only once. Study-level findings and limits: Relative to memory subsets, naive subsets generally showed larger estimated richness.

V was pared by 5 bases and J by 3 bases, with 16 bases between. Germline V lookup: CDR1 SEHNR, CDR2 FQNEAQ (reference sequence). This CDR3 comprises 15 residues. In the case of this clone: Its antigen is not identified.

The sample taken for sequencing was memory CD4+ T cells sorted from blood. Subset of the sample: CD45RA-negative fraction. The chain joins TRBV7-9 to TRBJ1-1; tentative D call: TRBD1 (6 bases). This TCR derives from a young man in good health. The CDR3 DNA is TGTGCCAGCAGCGGAGGGGGGACGGCCGACACTGAAGCTTTCTTT. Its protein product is CASSGGGTADTEAFF.